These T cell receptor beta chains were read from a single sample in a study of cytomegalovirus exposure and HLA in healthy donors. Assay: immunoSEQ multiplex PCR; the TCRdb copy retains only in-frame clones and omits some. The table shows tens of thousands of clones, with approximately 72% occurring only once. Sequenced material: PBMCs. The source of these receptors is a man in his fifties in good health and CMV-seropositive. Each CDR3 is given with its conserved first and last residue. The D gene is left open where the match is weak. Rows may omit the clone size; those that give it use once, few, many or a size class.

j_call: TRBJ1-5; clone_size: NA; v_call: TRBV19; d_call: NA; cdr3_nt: TGTGCCAGTAGTATCCTAGGTCAGCCCCAGCATTTT; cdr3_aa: CASSILGQPQHF
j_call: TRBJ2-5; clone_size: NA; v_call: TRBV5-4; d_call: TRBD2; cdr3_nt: TGTGCCAGCAGTTACGGACTAGCGGGAGGGCCGGAAGAGACCCAGTACTTC; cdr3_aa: CASSYGLAGGPEETQYF
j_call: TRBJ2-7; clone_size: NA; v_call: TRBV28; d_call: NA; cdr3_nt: TGTGCCAGCAGTTCCCGCTCCTACGAGCAGTACTTC; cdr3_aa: CASSSRSYEQYF
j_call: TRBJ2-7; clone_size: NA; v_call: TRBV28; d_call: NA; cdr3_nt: TGTGCCAGCAGTTTATCGGGTTCTCGGGGCTCCTACGAGCAGTACTTC; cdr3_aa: CASSLSGSRGSYEQYF
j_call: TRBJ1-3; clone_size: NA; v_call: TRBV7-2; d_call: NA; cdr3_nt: TGTGCCAGCAGCTTTTGGGAGACTGGAAACACCATATATTTT; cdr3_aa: CASSFWETGNTIYF
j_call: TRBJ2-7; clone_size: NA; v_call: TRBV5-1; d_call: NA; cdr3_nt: TGCGCCAGCAGCTTGTTGGCGTTTGGACAAAACGAGCAGTACTTC; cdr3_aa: CASSLLAFGQNEQYF
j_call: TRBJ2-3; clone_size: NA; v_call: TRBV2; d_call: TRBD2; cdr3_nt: TGTGCCAGCAGTGAAGCGGTAGCGGGGGACACAGATACGCAGTATTTT; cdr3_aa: CASSEAVAGDTDTQYF
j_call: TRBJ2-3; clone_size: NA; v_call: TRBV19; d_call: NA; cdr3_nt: TGTGCCAGTAGTAGTGTGCAGACTAGCACAGATACGCAGTATTTT; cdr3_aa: CASSSVQTSTDTQYF
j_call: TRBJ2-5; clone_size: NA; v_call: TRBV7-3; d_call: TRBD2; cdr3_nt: TGTGCCAGCAACACCAGCGGGGAGGGGACCCAGTACTTC; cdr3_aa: CASNTSGEGTQYF
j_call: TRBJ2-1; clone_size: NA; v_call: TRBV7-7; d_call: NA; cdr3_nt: TGTGCTAGCAGCTTTAGGGGTTCCAATGAGCAGTTCTTC; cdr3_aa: CASSFRGSNEQFF
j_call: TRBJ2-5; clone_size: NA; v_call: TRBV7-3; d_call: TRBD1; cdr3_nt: TGTGCCAGCAGCTCAGGGAAAGGGGGCAAAGAGACCCAGTACTTC; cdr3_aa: CASSSGKGGKETQYF
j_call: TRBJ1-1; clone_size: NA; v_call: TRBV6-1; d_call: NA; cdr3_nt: TGTGCCAGCAGCCGGGACACCAACACTGAAGCTTTCTTT; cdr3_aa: CASSRDTNTEAFF
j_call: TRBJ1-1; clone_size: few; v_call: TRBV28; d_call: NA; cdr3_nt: TGTGCCAGCAGTTTTTCATCCGCTAGGGGAAGTAATGAAGCTTTCTTT; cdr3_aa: CASSFSSARGSNEAFF
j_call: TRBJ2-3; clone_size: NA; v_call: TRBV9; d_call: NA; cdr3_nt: TGTGCCAGCAGCCCCAAGGGGGTTCCTACAACCTCGGGCACAGATACGCAGTATTTT; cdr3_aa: CASSPKGVPTTSGTDTQYF
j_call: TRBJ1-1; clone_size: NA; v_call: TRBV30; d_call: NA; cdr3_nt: TGTGCCTGGAGGGCGGGGGCGGGGTACACTGAAGCTTTCTTT; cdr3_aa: CAWRAGAGYTEAFF
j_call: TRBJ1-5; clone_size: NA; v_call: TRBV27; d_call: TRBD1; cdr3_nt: TGTGCCACCGCGCGGCGGCAGGGGGCTTATAGCAATCAGCCCCAGCATTTT; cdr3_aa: CATARRQGAYSNQPQHF
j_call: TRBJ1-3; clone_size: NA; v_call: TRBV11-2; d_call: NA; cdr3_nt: TGTGCCAGCAGCTTAGATGAGAGCTCTGGAAACACCATATATTTT; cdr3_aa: CASSLDESSGNTIYF
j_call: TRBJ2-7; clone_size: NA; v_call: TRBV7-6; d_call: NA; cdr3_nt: TGTGCCAGCAGCTTAGGGGTCGAGGGTTCCTCCTACGAGCAGTACTTC; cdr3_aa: CASSLGVEGSSYEQYF
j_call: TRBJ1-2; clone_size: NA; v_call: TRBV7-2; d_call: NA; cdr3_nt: TGTGCCAGCAGCTCCCTCCAGGGATATGGCTACACCTTC; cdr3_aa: CASSSLQGYGYTF
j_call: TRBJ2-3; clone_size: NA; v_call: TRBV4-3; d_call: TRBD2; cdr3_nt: TGCGCCAGCAGCCAAGACCCCGGACTAGCGGGAAAAGATACGCAGTATTTT; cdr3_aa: CASSQDPGLAGKDTQYF
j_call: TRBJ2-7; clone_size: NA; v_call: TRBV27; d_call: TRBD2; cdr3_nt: TGTGCCAGCAGCTTATCACCGGGACTAGCGGCCTACGAGCAGTACTTC; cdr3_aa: CASSLSPGLAAYEQYF
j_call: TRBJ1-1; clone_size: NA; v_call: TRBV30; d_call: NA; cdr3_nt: TGTGCCTGGGGCGGCAGGGGTGAGAACACTGAAGCTTTCTTT; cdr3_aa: CAWGGRGENTEAFF
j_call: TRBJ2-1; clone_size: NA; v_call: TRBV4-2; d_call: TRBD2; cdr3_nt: TGTGCCAGCAGCCAGGTACCGGGACTAGCGGGGAGGAGCTCCTACAATGAGCAGTTCTTC; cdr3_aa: CASSQVPGLAGRSSYNEQFF
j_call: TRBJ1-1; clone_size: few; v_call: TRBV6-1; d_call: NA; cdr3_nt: TGTGCCAACCGACTACAGGGCAACACTGAAGCTTTCTTT; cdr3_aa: CANRLQGNTEAFF
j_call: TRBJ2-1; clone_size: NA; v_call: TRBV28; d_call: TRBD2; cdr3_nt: TGTGCCAGCACCTATGCTCGGGCGGGAGGGTCCTCCTACAATGAGCAGTTCTTC; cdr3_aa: CASTYARAGGSSYNEQFF
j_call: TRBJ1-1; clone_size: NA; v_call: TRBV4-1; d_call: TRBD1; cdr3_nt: TGCGCCAGCAGCCTCGGGACAGATGAAGCTTTCTTT; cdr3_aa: CASSLGTDEAFF
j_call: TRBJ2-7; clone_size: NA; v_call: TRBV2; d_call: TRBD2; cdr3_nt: TGTGCCAGCAGTCGACTAGCGGGAGTTTACGAGCAGTACTTC; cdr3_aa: CASSRLAGVYEQYF
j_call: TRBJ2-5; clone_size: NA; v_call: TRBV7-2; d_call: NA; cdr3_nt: TGTGCCAGCGCGGCCCTCAGGGGAGAGACCCAGTACTTC; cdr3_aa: CASAALRGETQYF
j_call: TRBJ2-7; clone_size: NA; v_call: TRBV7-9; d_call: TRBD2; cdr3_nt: TGTGCCAGCAGCCCGTCAGGCGGGGGGGCCTACGAGCAGTACTTC; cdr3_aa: CASSPSGGGAYEQYF
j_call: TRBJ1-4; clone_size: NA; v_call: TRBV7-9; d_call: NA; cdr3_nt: TGTGCCAGCAGCCCGGGGGATGAAAAACTGTTTTTT; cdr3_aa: CASSPGDEKLFF
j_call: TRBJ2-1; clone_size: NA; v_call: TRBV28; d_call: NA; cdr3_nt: TGTGCCAGCAGTTTGAGAGGTACAATGAATGAGCAGTTCTTC; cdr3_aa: CASSLRGTMNEQFF
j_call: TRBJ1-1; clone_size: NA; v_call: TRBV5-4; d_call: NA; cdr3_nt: TGTGCCAGCAGCATCCAGGGTCAGAACACTGAAGCTTTCTTT; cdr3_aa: CASSIQGQNTEAFF
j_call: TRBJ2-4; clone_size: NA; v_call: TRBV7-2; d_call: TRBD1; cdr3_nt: TGTGCCAGCAGCTCGACAGGGGGGGAAAACATTCAGTACTTC; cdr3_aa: CASSSTGGENIQYF
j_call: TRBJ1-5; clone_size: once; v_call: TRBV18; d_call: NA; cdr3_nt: TGTGCCAGCTCACCAGAAACTAATCAGCCCCAGCATTTT; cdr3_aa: CASSPETNQPQHF
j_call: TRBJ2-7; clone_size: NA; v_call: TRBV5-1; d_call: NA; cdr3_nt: TGCGCCAGCAGCTTGGGGCAGGGTCTGGTCTACGAGCAGTACTTC; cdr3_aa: CASSLGQGLVYEQYF
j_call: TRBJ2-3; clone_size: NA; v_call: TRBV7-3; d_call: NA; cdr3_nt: TGTGCCAGCAGCTTAGGGGCTATCACCACAGATACGCAGTATTTT; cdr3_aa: CASSLGAITTDTQYF
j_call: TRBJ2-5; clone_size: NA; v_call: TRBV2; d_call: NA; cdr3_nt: TGTGCCAGCACCACGCGGAGGGGACTGGGAGAGACCCAGTACTTC; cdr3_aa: CASTTRRGLGETQYF
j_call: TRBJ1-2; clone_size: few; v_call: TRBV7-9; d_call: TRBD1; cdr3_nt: TGTGCCAGCAGCGACAGGGGTGGATATGGCTACACCTTC; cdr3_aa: CASSDRGGYGYTF
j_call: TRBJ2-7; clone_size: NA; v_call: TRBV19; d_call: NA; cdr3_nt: TGTGCCAGTAGTATAGTCCCGGGTTACGAGCAGTACTTC; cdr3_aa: CASSIVPGYEQYF
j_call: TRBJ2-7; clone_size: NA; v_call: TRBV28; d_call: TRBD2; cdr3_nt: TGTGCCAGCAGTTTGGCCCTGCGACTAGCGGCTGCCTACGAGCAGTACTTC; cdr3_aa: CASSLALRLAAAYEQYF
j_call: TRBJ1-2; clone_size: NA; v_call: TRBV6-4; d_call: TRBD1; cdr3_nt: TGTGCCAGCAGTGTCGACAGGGGCAACTATGGCTACACCTTC; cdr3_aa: CASSVDRGNYGYTF
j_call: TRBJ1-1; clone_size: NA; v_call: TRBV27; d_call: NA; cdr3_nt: TGTGCCAGCAGTACACGGCTACAGGGTCTAGGAGACACTGAAGCTTTCTTT; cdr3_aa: CASSTRLQGLGDTEAFF
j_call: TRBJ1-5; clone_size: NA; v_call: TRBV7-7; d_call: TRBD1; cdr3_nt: TGTGCCAGCAGCTTCGGACAGGGGGAAAGGTATCCATATCAGCCCCAGCATTTT; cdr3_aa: CASSFGQGERYPYQPQHF
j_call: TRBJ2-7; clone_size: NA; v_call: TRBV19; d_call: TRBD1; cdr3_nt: TGTGCCAGTAGTTTCACCGGGACAGGGGACTACGAGCAGTACTTC; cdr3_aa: CASSFTGTGDYEQYF
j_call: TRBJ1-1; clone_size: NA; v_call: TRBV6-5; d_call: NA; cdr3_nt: TGTGCCAGCAGTTTCAGGGGCACTGAAGCTTTCTTT; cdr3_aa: CASSFRGTEAFF
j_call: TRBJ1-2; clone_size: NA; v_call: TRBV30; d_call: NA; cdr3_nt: TGTGCCTGGAGTGTATCCCGGTACAGTTCCTATGGCTACACCTTC; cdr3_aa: CAWSVSRYSSYGYTF
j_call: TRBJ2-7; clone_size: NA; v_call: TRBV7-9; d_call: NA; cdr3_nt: TGTTCCAGCAGCTTAGGCAGTTCCTACGAGCAGTACTTC; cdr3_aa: CSSSLGSSYEQYF
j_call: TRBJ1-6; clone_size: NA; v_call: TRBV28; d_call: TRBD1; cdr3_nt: TGTGCCAGCAGTTTGCTGACAGGGGGCAAGGGATCACCCCTCCACTTT; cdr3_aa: CASSLLTGGKGSPLHF
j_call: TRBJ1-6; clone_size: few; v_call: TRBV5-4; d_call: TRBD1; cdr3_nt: TGTGCCAGCAGCCGGACAGGGGGCGCTGGCAACTCACCCCTCCACTTT; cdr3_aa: CASSRTGGAGNSPLHF
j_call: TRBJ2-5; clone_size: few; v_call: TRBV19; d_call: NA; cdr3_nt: TGTGCCAGTAGTCCCGGACTTGAAGAGACCCAGTACTTC; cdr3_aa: CASSPGLEETQYF